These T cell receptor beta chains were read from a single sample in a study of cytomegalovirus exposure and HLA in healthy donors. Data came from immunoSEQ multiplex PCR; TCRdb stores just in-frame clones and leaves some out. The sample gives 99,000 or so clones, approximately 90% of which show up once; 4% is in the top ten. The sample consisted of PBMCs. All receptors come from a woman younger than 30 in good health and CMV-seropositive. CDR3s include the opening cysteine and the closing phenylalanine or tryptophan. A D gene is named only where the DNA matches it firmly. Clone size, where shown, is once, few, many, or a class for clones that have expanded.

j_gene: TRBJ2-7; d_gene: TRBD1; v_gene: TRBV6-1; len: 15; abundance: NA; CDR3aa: CASGDLGTGYYEQYF; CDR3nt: TGTGCCAGCGGAGATCTAGGGACAGGATACTACGAGCAGTACTTC
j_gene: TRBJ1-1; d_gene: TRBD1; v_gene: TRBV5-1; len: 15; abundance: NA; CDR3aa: CASSLEEGAGTEAFF; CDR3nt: TGCGCCAGCAGCTTGGAGGAGGGGGCGGGAACTGAAGCTTTCTTT
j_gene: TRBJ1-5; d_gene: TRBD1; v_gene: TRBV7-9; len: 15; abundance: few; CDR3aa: CASSTQGNSNQPQHF; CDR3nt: TGTGCCAGCAGCACACAGGGGAATAGCAATCAGCCCCAGCATTTT
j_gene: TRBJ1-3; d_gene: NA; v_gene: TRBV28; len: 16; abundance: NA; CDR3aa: CASSFAGLGSGNTIYF; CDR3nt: TGTGCCAGCAGTTTTGCTGGGCTCGGCTCTGGAAACACCATATATTTT
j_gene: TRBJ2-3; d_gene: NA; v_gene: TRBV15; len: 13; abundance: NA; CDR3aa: CATSLRVADTQYF; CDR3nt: TGTGCCACCAGCTTACGGGTGGCAGATACGCAGTATTTT
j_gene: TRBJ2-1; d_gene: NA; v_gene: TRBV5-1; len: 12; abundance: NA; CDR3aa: CASSVGVHEQFF; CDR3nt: TGCGCCAGCAGCGTAGGGGTCCATGAGCAGTTCTTC
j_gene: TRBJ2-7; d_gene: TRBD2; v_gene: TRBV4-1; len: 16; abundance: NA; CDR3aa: CASSQALAGGPHEQYF; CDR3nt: TGCGCCAGCAGCCAAGCACTAGCGGGAGGGCCTCACGAGCAGTACTTC
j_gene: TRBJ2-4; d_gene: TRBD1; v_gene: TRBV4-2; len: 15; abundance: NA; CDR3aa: CASSQQDREGGIQYF; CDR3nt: TGTGCCAGCAGCCAACAAGACAGGGAAGGGGGCATTCAGTACTTC
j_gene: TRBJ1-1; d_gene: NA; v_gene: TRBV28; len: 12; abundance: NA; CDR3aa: CASSLQASEAFF; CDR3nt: TGTGCCAGCAGTTTGCAGGCGTCTGAAGCTTTCTTT
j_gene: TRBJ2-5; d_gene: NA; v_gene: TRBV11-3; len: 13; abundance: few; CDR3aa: CASSPSRGASQYF; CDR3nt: TGTGCCAGCAGCCCCTCCAGGGGTGCTTCCCAGTACTTC
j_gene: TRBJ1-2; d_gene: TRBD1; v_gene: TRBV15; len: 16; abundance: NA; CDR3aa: CATSRDYPGGKGGYTF; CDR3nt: TGTGCCACCAGCAGAGATTATCCAGGGGGCAAGGGTGGCTACACCTTC
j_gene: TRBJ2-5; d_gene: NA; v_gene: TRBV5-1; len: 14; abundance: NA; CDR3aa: CASSLGPGFETQYF; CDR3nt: TGCGCCAGCAGCTTGGGTCCAGGGTTTGAGACCCAGTACTTC
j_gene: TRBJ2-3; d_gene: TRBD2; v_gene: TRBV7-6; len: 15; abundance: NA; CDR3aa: CASSLLAGGPDTQYF; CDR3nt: TGTGCCAGCAGCTTACTAGCGGGAGGTCCAGATACGCAGTATTTT
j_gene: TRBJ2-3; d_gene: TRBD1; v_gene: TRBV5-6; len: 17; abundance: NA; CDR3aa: CASRWKTGTEDTDTQYF; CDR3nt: TGTGCCAGCAGATGGAAAACCGGGACAGAGGACACAGATACGCAGTATTTT
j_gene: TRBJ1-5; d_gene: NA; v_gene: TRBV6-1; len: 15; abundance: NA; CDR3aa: CASLYTGRRNQPQHF; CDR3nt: TGTGCCAGCCTTTATACGGGTCGGAGGAATCAGCCCCAGCATTTT
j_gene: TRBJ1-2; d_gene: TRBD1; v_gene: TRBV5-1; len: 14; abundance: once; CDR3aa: CASSFGTGGDGYTF; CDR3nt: TGCGCCAGCAGCTTCGGGACAGGGGGCGATGGCTACACCTTC
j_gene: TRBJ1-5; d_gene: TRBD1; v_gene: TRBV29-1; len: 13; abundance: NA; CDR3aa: CSASTGNNQPQHF; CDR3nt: TGCAGCGCCTCGACAGGGAACAATCAGCCCCAGCATTTT
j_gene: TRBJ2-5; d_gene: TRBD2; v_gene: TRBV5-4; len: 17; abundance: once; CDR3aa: CATSWGLAGSGQETQYF; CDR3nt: TGTGCCACCAGTTGGGGCCTAGCGGGAAGCGGCCAAGAGACCCAGTACTTC
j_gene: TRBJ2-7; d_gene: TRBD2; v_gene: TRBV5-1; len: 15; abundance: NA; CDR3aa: CASSGDGLAVNEQYF; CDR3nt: TGCGCCAGCAGCGGTGACGGACTAGCGGTGAACGAGCAGTACTTC
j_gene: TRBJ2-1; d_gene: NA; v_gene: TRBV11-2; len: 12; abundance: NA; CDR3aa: CASSGQGREQFF; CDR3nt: TGTGCCAGCAGCGGGCAGGGAAGGGAGCAGTTCTTC
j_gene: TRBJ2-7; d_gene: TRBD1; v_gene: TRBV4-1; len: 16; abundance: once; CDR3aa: CASSPTGTGGRYEQYF; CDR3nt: TGCGCCAGCAGCCCCACCGGGACAGGGGGCAGGTACGAGCAGTACTTC
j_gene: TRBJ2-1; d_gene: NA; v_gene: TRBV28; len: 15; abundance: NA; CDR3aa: CASSWFGGPPNEQFF; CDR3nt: TGTGCCAGCAGTTGGTTCGGGGGGCCTCCGAATGAGCAGTTCTTC
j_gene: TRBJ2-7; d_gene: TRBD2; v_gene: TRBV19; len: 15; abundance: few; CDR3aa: CASSAGLAGSYEQYF; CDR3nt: TGTGCCAGTAGTGCGGGACTAGCGGGATCCTACGAGCAGTACTTC
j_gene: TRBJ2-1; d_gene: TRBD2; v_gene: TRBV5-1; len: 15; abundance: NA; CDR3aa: CASSTSGETYNEQFF; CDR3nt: TGCGCCAGCAGCACTAGCGGGGAAACCTACAATGAGCAGTTCTTC
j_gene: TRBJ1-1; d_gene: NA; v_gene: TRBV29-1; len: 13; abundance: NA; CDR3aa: CSAPDTMNTEAFF; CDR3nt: TGCAGCGCTCCGGACACGATGAACACTGAAGCTTTCTTT
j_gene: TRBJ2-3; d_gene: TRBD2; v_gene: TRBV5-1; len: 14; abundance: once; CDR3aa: CASSLAGGPDTQYF; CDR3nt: TGCGCCAGCAGCTTGGCGGGGGGTCCAGATACGCAGTATTTT
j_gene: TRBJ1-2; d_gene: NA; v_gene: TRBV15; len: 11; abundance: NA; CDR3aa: CASGAGYGYTF; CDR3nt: TGTGCCAGCGGGGCCGGCTATGGCTACACCTTC
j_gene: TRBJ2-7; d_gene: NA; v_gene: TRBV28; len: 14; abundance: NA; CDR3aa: CASNPRGITYEQYF; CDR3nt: TGTGCCAGCAACCCACGGGGGATAACCTACGAGCAGTACTTC
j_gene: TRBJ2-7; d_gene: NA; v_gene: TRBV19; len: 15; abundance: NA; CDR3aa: CASSIPGHRRYEQYF; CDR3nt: TGTGCCAGTAGTATCCCTGGACACCGTCGGTACGAGCAGTACTTC
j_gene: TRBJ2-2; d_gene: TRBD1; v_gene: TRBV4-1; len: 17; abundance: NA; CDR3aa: CASSRDDRGANTGELFF; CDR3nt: TGCGCCAGCAGCCGGGATGACAGGGGAGCAAACACCGGGGAGCTGTTTTTT
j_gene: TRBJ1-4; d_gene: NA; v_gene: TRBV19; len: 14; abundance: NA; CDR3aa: CASSPPPVGRKLFF; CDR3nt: TGTGCCAGTAGTCCACCTCCCGTGGGGCGAAAACTGTTTTTT
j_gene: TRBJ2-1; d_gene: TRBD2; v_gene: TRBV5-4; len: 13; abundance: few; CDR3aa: CASRTSGSNEQFF; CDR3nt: TGTGCCAGCAGGACTAGCGGGAGCAATGAGCAGTTCTTC
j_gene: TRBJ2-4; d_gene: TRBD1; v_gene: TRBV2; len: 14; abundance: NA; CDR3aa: CASRPGTGWDIQYF; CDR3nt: TGTGCCAGCAGGCCCGGGACAGGGTGGGACATTCAGTACTTC
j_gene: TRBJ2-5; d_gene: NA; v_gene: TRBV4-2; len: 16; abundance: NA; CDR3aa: CASSQDLVASQETQYF; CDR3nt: TGTGCCAGCAGCCAAGATCTGGTAGCTTCTCAAGAGACCCAGTACTTC
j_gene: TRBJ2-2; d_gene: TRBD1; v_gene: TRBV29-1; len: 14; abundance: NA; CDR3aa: CSVSDRGGTGELFF; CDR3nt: TGCAGCGTTTCCGACAGGGGGGGGACCGGGGAGCTGTTTTTT
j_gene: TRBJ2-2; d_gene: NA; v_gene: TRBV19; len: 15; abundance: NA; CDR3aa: CASSIRRMNTGELFF; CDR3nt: TGTGCCAGTAGTATAAGGCGGATGAACACCGGGGAGCTGTTTTTT
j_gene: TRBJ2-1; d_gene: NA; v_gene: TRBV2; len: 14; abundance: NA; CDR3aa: CASSERGWVNEQFF; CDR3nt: TGTGCCAGCAGTGAAAGAGGTTGGGTTAATGAGCAGTTCTTC
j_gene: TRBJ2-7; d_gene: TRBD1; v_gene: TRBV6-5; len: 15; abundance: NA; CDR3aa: CASSYYRDRGYEQYF; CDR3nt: TGTGCCAGCAGTTACTACCGGGACAGGGGCTACGAGCAGTACTTC
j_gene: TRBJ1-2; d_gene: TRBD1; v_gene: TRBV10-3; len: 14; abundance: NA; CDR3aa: CAIGTGTGMRGYTF; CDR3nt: TGTGCCATCGGGACAGGGACAGGAATGCGTGGCTACACCTTC
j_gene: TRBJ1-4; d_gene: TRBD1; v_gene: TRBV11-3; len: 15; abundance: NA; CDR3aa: CASSRTGSTNEKLFF; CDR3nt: TGTGCCAGCAGTAGGACAGGGTCGACTAATGAAAAACTGTTTTTT
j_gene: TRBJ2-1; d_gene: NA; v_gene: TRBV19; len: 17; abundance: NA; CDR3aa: CASSIGRRKSSYNEQFF; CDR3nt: TGTGCCAGTAGTATTGGGAGGAGGAAGAGCTCCTACAATGAGCAGTTCTTC
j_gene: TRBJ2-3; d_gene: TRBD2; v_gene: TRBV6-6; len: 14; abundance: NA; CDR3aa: CASVISGGADTQYF; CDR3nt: TGTGCCAGCGTAATATCCGGGGGGGCAGATACGCAGTATTTT
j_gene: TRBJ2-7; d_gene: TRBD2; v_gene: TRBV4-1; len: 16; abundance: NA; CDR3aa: CASSQVETSGLYEQYF; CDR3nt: TGCGCCAGCAGCCAAGTCGAGACTAGCGGCCTCTACGAGCAGTACTTC
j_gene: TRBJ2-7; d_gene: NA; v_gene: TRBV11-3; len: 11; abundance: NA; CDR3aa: CASSPSGEQYF; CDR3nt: TGTGCCAGCAGCCCCAGTGGTGAGCAGTACTTC
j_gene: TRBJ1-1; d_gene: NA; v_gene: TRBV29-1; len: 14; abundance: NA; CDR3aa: CSVEETGVNTEAFF; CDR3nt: TGCAGCGTTGAAGAGACAGGCGTGAACACTGAAGCTTTCTTT
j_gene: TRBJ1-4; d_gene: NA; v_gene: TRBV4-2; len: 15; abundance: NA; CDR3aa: CASSQPWEGFEKLFF; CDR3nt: TGTGCCAGCAGCCAGCCATGGGAGGGGTTTGAAAAACTGTTTTTT
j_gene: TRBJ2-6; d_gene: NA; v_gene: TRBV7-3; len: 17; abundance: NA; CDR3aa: CAMPDGRAQPGANVLTF; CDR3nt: TGTGCCATGCCGGATGGCAGGGCGCAGCCTGGGGCCAACGTCCTGACTTTC
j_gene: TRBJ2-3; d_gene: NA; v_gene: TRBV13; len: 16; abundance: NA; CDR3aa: CASSLDGPRQRDTQYF; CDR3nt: TGTGCCAGCAGCTTGGATGGGCCCCGTCAAAGAGATACGCAGTATTTT
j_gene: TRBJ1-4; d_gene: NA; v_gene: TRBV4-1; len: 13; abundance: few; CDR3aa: CASSQVGSEKLFF; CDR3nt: TGCGCCAGCAGCCAGGTCGGTAGCGAAAAACTGTTTTTT
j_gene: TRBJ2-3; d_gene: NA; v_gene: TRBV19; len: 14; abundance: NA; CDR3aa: CASSGRDYTDTQYF; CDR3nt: TGTGCCAGCTCGGGGAGAGATTACACAGATACGCAGTATTTT
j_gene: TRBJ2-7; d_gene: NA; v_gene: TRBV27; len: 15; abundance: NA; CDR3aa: CASKNLKPGSYEQYF; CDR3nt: TGTGCCAGCAAAAATTTGAAACCGGGTTCCTACGAGCAGTACTTC
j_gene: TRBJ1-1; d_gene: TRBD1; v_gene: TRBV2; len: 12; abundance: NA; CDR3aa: CASSGDSFEAFF; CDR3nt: TGTGCCAGCAGTGGGGACAGTTTCGAAGCTTTCTTT
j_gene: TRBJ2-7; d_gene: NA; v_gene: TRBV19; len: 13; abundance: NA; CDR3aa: CASTPSESYEQYF; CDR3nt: TGTGCCAGTACCCCTAGCGAATCCTACGAGCAGTACTTC
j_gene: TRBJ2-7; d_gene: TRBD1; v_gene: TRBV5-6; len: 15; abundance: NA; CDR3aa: CASISRDRGFPEQYF; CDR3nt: TGTGCCAGTATCTCTCGGGACAGGGGGTTCCCCGAGCAGTACTTC
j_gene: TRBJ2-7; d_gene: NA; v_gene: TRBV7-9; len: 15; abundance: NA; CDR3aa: CASSLAGIADREQYF; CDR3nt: TGTGCCAGCAGCTTAGCGGGGATAGCGGATCGCGAGCAGTACTTC